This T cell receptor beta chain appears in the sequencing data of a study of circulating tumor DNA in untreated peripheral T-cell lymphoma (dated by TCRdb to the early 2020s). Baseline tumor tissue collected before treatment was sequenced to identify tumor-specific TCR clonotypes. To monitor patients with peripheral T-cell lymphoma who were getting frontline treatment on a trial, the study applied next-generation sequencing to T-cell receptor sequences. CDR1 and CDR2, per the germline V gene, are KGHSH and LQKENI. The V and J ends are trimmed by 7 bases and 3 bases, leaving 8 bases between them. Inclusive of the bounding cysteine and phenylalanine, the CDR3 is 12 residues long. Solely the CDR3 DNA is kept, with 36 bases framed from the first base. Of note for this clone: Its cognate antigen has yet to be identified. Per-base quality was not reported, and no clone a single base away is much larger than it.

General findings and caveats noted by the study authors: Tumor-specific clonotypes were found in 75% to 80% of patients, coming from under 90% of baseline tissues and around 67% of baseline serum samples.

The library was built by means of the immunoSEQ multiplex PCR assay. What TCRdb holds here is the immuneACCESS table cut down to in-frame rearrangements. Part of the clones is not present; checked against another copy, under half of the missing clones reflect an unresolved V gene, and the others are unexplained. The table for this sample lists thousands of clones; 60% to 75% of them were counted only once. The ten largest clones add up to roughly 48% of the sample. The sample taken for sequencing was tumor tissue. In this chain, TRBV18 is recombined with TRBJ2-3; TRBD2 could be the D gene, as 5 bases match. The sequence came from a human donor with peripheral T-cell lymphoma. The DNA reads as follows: TGTGCCAGCTTAAGCGGAACAGATACGCAGTATTTT. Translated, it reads CASLSGTDTQYF.